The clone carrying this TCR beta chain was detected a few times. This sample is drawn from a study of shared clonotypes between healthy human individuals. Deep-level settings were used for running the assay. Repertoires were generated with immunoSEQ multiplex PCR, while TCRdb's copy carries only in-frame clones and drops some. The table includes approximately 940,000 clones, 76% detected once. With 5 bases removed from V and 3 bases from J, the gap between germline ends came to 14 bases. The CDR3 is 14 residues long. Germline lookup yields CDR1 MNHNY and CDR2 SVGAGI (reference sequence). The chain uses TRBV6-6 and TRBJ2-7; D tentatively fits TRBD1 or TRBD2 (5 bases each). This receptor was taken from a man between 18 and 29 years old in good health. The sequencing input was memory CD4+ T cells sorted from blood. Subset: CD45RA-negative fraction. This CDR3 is CASSNLGAFYEQYF. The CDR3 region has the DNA TGTGCCAGCAGTAACCTCGGGGCATTCTACGAGCAGTACTTC.